Following are 21 T cell receptor beta chains from one sample sequenced in a study of cytomegalovirus exposure and HLA in healthy donors. PCR involved 60 Vbeta and 13 Jbeta primers. TCRdb keeps only in-frame clones here, not all; method: immunoSEQ multiplex PCR. The sample yields 85,000 to 130,000 clones, 75% to 85% seen once. Material: PBMCs. The receptor source for this set is a woman in her forties or fifties in good health and CMV-seropositive.

This chain uses TRBV11-2 with TRBJ2-5; D is uncertain. Trimming took 2 bases from V and 2 from J, leaving 9 bases between them. CDR3 size: 14 residues. Germline CDR1 SGHAT, CDR2 FQNNGV. DNA of the CDR3: TGTGCCAGCAGCTTATCGCAGGCTCAAGAGACCCAGTACTTC. Protein sequence: CASSLSQAQETQYF.

The chain links TRBV5-5 to TRBJ1-5; D is undetermined. CDR3 size: 15 residues. V was clipped by 4 bases and J by 2 bases, with 13 bases between them. The germline gives CDR1 SGHKS, CDR2 YYEKEE (reference sequence). The CDR3 sequence is CASSGAGIGNQPQHF. The CDR3 coding sequence is TGTGCCAGCAGCGGCGCCGGGATCGGCAATCAGCCCCAGCATTTT.

This chain uses TRBV4-2 with TRBJ2-1; 9 bases align to TRBD2. With V trimmed by 0 bases and J by 7 bases, 4 bases remained unmatched. The CDR3 sequence is 15 residues long. The germline V gene has CDR1 LGHNA and CDR2 YNFKEQ. The CDR3 is CASSQEVAGVNEQFF. CDR3 sequence (DNA): TGTGCCAGCAGCCAAGAGGTAGCGGGAGTAAATGAGCAGTTCTTC.

This chain joins TRBV5-1 and TRBJ1-5; unclear D gene. V gave up 0 bases and J gave up 0 bases, with 7 bases separating them. The CDR3 is made up of 15 amino acids. Germline V gene lookup returns CDR1 SGHRS and CDR2 YFSETQ. The CDR3 protein is CASSLDGDSNQPQHF. The CDR3 coding sequence is TGCGCCAGCAGCTTGGACGGGGATAGCAATCAGCCCCAGCATTTT.

This clone was recorded only once. J is TRBJ2-1 and V is TRBV5-1; weak D call: TRBD2 (6 bases). This CDR3 region has 15 residues. V was clipped by 0 bases and J by 3 bases, with 10 bases between them. Looked up from germline, CDR1 is SGHRS and CDR2 is YFSETQ. CDR3 region: CASSLGDSFYNEQFF. CDR3 in DNA: TGCGCCAGCAGCTTGGGGGACTCCTTCTACAATGAGCAGTTCTTC.

J is TRBJ2-1 and V is TRBV4-1; D perhaps matches TRBD2 (6 bases). V lost 5 bases and J lost 5, with 10 bases in between. This CDR3 spans 13 amino acids. Germline CDR1 and CDR2: MGHRA and YSYEKL. For the CDR3, the DNA is TGCGCCAGCAGCTTGACTAGTAACAATGAGCAGTTCTTC. The encoded protein is CASSLTSNNEQFF.

The V and J genes are TRBV9 and TRBJ2-7; 11 bases line up with TRBD2. The germline V gene encodes CDR1 SGDLS and CDR2 YYNGEE. The CDR3 is 17 amino acids. The trim removed 4 bases at V and 4 bases at J, leaving 13 bases unmatched. The CDR3 DNA follows: TGTGCCAGCAGCCGCACCGGGGGACTAGCGGACCATTACGAGCAGTACTTC. As protein: CASSRTGGLADHYEQYF.

In nucleotides, the CDR3 is TGTGCCAGCAGCCCCGACAGAGGCTATGGCTACACCTTC. This gives the protein CASSPDRGYGYTF. The V and J genes are TRBV7-2 and TRBJ1-2; TRBD1 might be the D (5 bases). This CDR3 spans 13 amino acids. V was trimmed by 5 bases and J by 4 bases, leaving 11 bases between them. The germline CDR1 and CDR2 sequences are SGHTA and FQGNSA.

The chain uses TRBV25-1 and TRBJ1-1, with 11 positions matching TRBD1. The CDR3 runs to 14 residues. V was pared by 8 bases and J by 4 bases, with 6 bases of the junction left unmatched. Germline CDR1 MGHDK, CDR2 SYGVNS. The CDR3 here is CASGRTGGGTEAFF. DNA for the CDR3: TGTGCCAGCGGACGGACAGGGGGCGGCACTGAAGCTTTCTTT.

The V call is TRBV2, the J call TRBJ1-4, with a weak D call TRBD1 (6 bases). Trimming pared 10 bases from V and 7 bases from J, leaving 19 bases between. The germline CDR1 and CDR2 sequences are SNHLY and FYNNEI. The CDR3 spans 14 residues. CDR3 amino acids: CATRSQGLGEKLFF. The CDR3 DNA is TGTGCCACCCGGTCCCAGGGGTTGGGTGAAAAACTGTTTTTT.

CDR3 sequence (DNA): TGTGCCAGCACTCCCGGAGAACGGGGGAGCTCCTACAATGAGCAGTTCTTC. Protein product: CASTPGERGSSYNEQFF. The chain has TRBV7-9 and TRBJ2-1, with D perhaps TRBD2 (6 bases). Per the germline V gene, CDR1 is SEHNR and CDR2 is FQNEAQ (reference sequence). V was pared by 7 bases and J by 0 bases, with 19 bases between. This CDR3 is built from 17 residues.

The genes are TRBV6-6 and TRBJ2-7, with a possible D match to TRBD2 (6 bases). The CDR3 is made up of 12 amino acids. V lost 11 bases and J lost 5, with 16 bases in between. Germline V gene data show CDR1 as MNHNY and CDR2 as SVGAGI (reference sequence). This CDR3 reads CASVGGLNEQYF. Here the CDR3 DNA reads TGTGCCTCCGTGGGGGGACTCAACGAGCAGTACTTC.

The chain employs TRBV7-3 and TRBJ1-6; 7 bases are a match to TRBD1. Trimming at V came to 5 bases and at J to 6 bases, leaving 1 base not matched to a gene. Germline assignment: CDR1 SGHTA and CDR2 FQGTGA. The CDR3 is made up of 13 amino acids. CDR3 coding DNA: TGTGCCAGCAGCGGGACAGCTAATTCACCCCTCCACTTT. Translating gives CASSGTANSPLHF. The entire variable domain, with the rest obtained from reference TRBV7-3 and TRBJ1-6, is as follows: GAGVSQTPSNKVTEKGKYVELRCDPISGHTALYWYRQSLGQGPEFLIYFQGTGAADDSGLPNDRFFAVRPEGSVSTLKIQRTERGDSAVYLCASSGTANSPLHFGNGTRLTVT.

This clone was found once. The genes are TRBV11-2 and TRBJ2-5; 7 bases are a match to TRBD1. Trimming at V came to 5 bases and at J to 4 bases, leaving 4 bases not matched to a gene. Germline V gene lookup returns CDR1 SGHAT and CDR2 FQNNGV. This CDR3 has 13 residues. The DNA for the CDR3 is TGTGCCAGCAGCGTACACAGGGGAGAGACCCAGTACTTC. It encodes CASSVHRGETQYF. Complete variable domain (other parts from reference TRBV11-2 and TRBJ2-5): EAGVAQSPRYKIIEKRQSVAFWCNPISGHATLYWYQQILGQGPKLLIQFQNNGVVDDSQLPKDRFSAERLKGVDSTLKIQPAKLEDSAVYLCASSVHRGETQYFGPGTRLLVL.

CDR3 sequence: CASSLGLADSYEQYF. The CDR3 coding sequence is TGTGCCAGCAGCCTCGGACTAGCGGATTCCTACGAGCAGTACTTC. The rearrangement joins TRBV5-6 to TRBJ2-7; 10 bases map to TRBD2. Germline V gene sequence: CDR1 SGHDT, CDR2 YYEEEE. The CDR3 spans 15 residues. V was pared by 4 bases and J by 1 base, with 5 bases of the junction left unmatched.

In this sample, this clone turned up once. The chain links TRBV19 to TRBJ1-5, with a possible D match to TRBD1 (6 bases). Trimming removed 5 bases at V and 4 bases at J, with 15 bases between. The CDR3 has 15 residues. From germline, CDR1 is LNHDA and CDR2 SQIVND (reference sequence). The CDR3 region has the DNA TGTGCCAGTAGTGCCGAAGGGGGGGTAAATCAGCCCCAGCATTTT. This sequence encodes CASSAEGGVNQPQHF.

Regarding this clone: The junction differs from germline at one of its ends, possibly a read error. The CDR3 coding sequence is TGTGCCAGCAGCCTAGCGGTGACAGGGTCCTACGAGCAGTACTTC. Translation gives CASSLAVTGSYEQYF. The V gene is TRBV7-6, the J gene TRBJ2-7; D possibly uses TRBD1 or TRBD2 (7 bases each). The CDR3 loop spans 15 amino acids. The germline V gene has CDR1 SGHVS and CDR2 FNYEAQ. Using reference TRBV7-6 and TRBJ2-7 for the parts outside the CDR3, the full variable domain is GAGVSQSPRYKVTKRGQDVALRCDPISGHVSLYWYRQALGQGPEFLTYFNYEAQQDKSGLPNDRFSAERPEGSISTLTIQRTEQRDSAMYRCASSLAVTGSYEQYFGPGTRLTVT.

V and J are TRBV7-9 and TRBJ2-3; 7 bases agree with TRBD1. Germline-derived CDR1 and CDR2 are SEHNR and FQNEAQ (reference sequence). V shed 5 bases, J shed 0 bases, and the junction held 8 bases outside the gene matches. CDR3 length: 16 amino acids. The CDR3 DNA reads TGTGCCAGCAGCGTAACAGGGGAACCTAGCACAGATACGCAGTATTTT. Protein product: CASSVTGEPSTDTQYF.

This clone was seen a handful of times. The chain recombines TRBV5-1 with TRBJ2-3; possibly TRBD2 for D (5 bases). Germline-derived CDR1 and CDR2 are SGHRS and YFSETQ. CDR3 size: 16 residues. The germline V and J ends were trimmed by 0 bases and 3 bases, with 14 bases remaining between them. CDR3 DNA: TGCGCCAGCAGCTTGGGGAATAGCCTAGCAACAGATACGCAGTATTTT. Amino acid sequence: CASSLGNSLATDTQYF.

V usage is TRBV4-1 and J usage is TRBJ2-5; perhaps TRBD2 as D (7 bases). The last part of the DNA fits TRBJ2-7 better; the J call may be wrong. Germline assignment: CDR1 MGHRA and CDR2 YSYEKL. The CDR3 is 16 residues long. This CDR3 reads CASSQAWGGPTYEQYF. CDR3 nucleotide sequence: TGCGCCAGCAGCCAAGCATGGGGGGGGCCGACCTACGAGCAGTACTTC.

With regard to this clone: The same CDR3 can be traced to other DNA sequences in this sample. The chain couples TRBV15 to TRBJ2-7, with D possibly being TRBD2 (5 bases). V lost 0 bases and J lost 4, with 7 bases in between. The germline gives CDR1 LNHNV, CDR2 YYDKDF (reference sequence). The CDR3 runs 13 residues. The chain's CDR3 is CATSRDRGYEQYF. CDR3 sequence (DNA): TGTGCCACCAGCAGAGATCGGGGATACGAGCAGTACTTC.